This paragraph reports one T cell receptor (beta chain). Its antigen is unknown. The PCR used 60 Vbeta and 13 Jbeta primers. Method: immunoSEQ multiplex PCR; TCRdb's copy keeps in-frame clones and lacks some. This table has about 120,000 clones, about four fifths appearing once. The CDR3 is made up of 11 amino acids. Looked up from germline, CDR1 is SGHRS and CDR2 is YFSETQ. The V end was cut by 4 bases, the J end by 6 bases, with 8 bases between. The source of the sample is a study of cytomegalovirus exposure and HLA in healthy donors. About the study: Earlier results showed 90 million to 120 million unique TCR beta sequences derived from roughly 190 million T cells.

General study findings and limits: There were some V segments, including TRBV6-2 and TRBV6-3, excluded as indistinguishable. After further analysis at a later stage, some 15,000 TCR beta sequences were associated with HLA alleles at 0.05 false discovery rate. Rarity held for most TCR sequences, but there were some public TCRs that occurred in many donors.

Sequenced material: PBMCs. The TCR was taken from a male donor in good health and CMV-seropositive. The J gene is TRBJ2-7, the V gene TRBV5-1; a possible D gene is TRBD2 (5 bases). CDR3 DNA: TGCGCCAGCAGCCGGGATAGCGAGCAGTACTTC. Its protein is CASSRDSEQYF.